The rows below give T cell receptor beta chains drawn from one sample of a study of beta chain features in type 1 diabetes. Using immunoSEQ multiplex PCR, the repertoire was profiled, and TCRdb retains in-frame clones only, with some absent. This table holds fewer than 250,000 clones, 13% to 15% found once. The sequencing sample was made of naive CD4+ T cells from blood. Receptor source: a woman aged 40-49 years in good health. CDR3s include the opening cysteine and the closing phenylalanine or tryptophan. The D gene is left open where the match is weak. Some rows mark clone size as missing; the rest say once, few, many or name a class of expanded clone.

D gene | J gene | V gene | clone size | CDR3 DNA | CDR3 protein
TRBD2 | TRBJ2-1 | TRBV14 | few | TGTGCCAGCCGGGGGGGCCCTTACAATGAGCAGTTCTTC | CASRGGPYNEQFF
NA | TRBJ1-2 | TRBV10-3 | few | TGTGCCATCAGTTCCTTGACAGGCCAGAACTATGGCTACACCTTC | CAISSLTGQNYGYTF
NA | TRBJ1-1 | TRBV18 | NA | TGTGCCAGCTCACTTGGACAGTTGAACACTGAAGCTTTCTTT | CASSLGQLNTEAFF
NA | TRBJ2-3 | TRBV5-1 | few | TGCGCCAGCAGACTAGACAGCACAGATACGCAGTATTTT | CASRLDSTDTQYF
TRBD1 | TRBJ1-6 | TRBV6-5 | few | TGTGCCAGCAGGCGACAGGGCAATTCACCCCTCCACTTT | CASRRQGNSPLHF
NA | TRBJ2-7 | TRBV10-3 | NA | TGTGCCATCAGTGAGTCCGGTAGTTACGAGCAGTACTTC | CAISESGSYEQYF
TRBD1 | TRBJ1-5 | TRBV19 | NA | TGTGCCACCAAGGACAGGGGCCTACAGCCCCAGCATTTT | CATKDRGLQPQHF
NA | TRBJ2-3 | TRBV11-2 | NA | TGTGCCAGCAGCCAAGGCAGGGTTGTGACAGATACGCAGTATTTT | CASSQGRVVTDTQYF
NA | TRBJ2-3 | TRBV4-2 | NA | TGTGCCAGCACCGCGCGGGGCTCTAGCACAGATACGCAGTATTTT | CASTARGSSTDTQYF
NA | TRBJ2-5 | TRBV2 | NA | TGTGCCAGCAGTGAAGAAGTGACTAGAGGGGAGACCCAGTACTTC | CASSEEVTRGETQYF
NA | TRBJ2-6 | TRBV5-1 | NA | TGCGCCAGCAGCTGGTCAGGGGAGGGGGCCAACGTCCTGACTTTC | CASSWSGEGANVLTF
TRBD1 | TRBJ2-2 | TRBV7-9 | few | TGTGCCAGCAGCCCGGACAGGGAAACCGGGGAGCTGTTTTTT | CASSPDRETGELFF
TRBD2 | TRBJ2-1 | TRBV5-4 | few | TGTGCCAGCAGCTCTTTGACTAGCGGCGAGCAGTTCTTC | CASSSLTSGEQFF
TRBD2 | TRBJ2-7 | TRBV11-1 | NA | TGTGCCAGCAGCTCGGGACTAGCGGGGGGCTTCGAGCAGTACTTC | CASSSGLAGGFEQYF
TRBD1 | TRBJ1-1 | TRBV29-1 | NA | TGCAGCGTTGTCCGGCAGTTCAGGGGGACTGAAGCTTTCTTT | CSVVRQFRGTEAFF
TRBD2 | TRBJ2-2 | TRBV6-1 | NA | TGTGCCAGCAGCTCCGGGACTAGCGGCACCGGGGAGCTGTTTTTT | CASSSGTSGTGELFF
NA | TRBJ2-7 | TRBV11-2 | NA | TGTGCCAGCAGCTTACTGCTAGCCCACGAGCAGTACTTC | CASSLLLAHEQYF
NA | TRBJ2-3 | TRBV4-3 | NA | TGCGCCAGCAGCCTAGGGGCAGGGCTTGCAGATACGCAGTATTTT | CASSLGAGLADTQYF
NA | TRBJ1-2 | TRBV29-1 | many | NA | CSVGPGDGGYTF
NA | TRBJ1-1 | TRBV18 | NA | TGTGCCAGCTCACCAGTGCAGTCCACTGAAGCTTTCTTT | CASSPVQSTEAFF
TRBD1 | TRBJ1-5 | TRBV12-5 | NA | TGTGCTAGTGGTTTGGTACTCGGGACAGGGGGCAATCAGCCCCAGCATTTT | CASGLVLGTGGNQPQHF
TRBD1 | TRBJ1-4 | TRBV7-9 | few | TGTGCCAGCAGCTTCTCCCGGGACAGGGTCGCGAATGAAAAACTGTTTTTT | CASSFSRDRVANEKLFF
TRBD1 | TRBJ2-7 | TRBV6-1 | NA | TGTGCCAGCAGTCGGGACAGCGCCTACGAGCAGTACTTC | CASSRDSAYEQYF
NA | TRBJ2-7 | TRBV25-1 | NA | TGTGCCAGCAGTGGGGGGCTGTACGAGCAGTACTTC | CASSGGLYEQYF
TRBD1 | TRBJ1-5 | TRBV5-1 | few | TGCGCCAGCAGCTTGGGGAATAGGACAGGGGGCAATCAGCCCCAGCATTTT | CASSLGNRTGGNQPQHF
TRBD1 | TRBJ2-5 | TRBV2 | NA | TGTGCCAGCAGTGTCGTTCAGACAGGGGCCCAAAAGACCCAGTACTTC | CASSVVQTGAQKTQYF
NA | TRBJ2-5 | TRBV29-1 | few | TGCAGCGTTGCAGCCGGGAGCACCGTGGGGGAGACCCAGTACTTC | CSVAAGSTVGETQYF
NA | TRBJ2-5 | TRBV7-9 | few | TGTGCCAGCAGCCTGGCGGGGACCAAAGAGACCCAGTACTTC | CASSLAGTKETQYF